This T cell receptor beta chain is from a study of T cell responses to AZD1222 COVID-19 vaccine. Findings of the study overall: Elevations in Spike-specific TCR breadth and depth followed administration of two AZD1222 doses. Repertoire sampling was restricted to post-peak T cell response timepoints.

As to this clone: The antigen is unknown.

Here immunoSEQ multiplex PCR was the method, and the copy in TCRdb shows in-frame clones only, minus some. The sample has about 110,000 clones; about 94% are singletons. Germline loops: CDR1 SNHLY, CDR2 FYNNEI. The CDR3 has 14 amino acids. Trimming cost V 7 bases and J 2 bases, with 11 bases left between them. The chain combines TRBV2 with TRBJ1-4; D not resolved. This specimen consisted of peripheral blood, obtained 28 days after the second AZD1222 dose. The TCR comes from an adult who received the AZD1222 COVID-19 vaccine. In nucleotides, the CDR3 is TGTGCCAGCAAGAAGGAGGCTACTAATGAAAAACTGTTTTTT. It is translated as CASKKEATNEKLFF.